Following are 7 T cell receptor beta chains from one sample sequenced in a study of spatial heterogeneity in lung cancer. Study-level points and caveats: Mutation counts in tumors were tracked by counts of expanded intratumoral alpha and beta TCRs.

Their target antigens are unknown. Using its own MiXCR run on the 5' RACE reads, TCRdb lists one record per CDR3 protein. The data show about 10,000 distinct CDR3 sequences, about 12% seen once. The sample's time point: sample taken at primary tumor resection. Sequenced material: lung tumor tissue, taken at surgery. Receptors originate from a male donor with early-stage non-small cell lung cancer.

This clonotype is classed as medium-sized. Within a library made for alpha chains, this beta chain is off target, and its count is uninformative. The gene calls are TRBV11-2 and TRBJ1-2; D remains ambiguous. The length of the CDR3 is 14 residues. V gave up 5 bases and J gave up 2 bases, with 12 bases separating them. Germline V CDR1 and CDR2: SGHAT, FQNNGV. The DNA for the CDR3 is TGTGCCAGCAGCCTCACCCGGACGAACTATGGCTACACCTTC. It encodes CASSLTRTNYGYTF.

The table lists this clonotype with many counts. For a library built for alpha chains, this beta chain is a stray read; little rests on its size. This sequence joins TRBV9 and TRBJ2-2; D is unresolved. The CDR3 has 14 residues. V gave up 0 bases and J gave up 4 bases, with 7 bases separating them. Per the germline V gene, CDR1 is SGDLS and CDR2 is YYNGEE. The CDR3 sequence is CASSVVGITGELFF. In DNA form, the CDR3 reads TGTGCCAGCAGCGTAGTAGGTATCACCGGGGAGCTGTTTTTT.

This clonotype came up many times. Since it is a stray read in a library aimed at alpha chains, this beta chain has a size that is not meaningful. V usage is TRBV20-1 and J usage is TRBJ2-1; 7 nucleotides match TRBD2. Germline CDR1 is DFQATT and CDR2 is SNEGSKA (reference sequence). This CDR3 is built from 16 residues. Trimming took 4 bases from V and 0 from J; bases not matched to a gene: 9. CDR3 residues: CSATSGTSNSYNEQFF. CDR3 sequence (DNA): TGCAGTGCTACCAGCGGGACTTCGAACTCCTACAATGAGCAGTTCTTC.

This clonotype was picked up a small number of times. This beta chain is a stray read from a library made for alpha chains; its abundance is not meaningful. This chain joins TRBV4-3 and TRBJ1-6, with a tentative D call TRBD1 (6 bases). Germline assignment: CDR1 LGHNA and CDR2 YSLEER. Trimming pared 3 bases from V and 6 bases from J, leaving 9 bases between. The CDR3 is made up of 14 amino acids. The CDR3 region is CASSQGAPNSPLHF. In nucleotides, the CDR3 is TGCGCCAGCAGCCAGGGGGCACCTAATTCACCCCTCCACTTT.

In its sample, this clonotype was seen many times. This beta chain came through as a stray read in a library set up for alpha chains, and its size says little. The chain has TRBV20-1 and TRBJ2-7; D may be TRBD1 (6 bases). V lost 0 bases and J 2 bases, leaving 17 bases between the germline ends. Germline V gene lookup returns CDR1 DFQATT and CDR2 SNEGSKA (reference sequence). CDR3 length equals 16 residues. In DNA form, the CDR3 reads TGCAGTGCTAGAGATTGGGCGTCGACAGGAACCTACGAGCAGTACTTC. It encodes CSARDWASTGTYEQYF.

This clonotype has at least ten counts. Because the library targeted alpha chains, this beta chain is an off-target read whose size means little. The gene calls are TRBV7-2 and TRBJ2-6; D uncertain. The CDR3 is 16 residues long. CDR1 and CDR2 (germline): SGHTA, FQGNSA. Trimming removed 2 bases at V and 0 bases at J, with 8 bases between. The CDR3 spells CASSLRKSSGANVLTF. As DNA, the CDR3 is TGTGCCAGCAGCTTAAGAAAGAGCTCTGGGGCCAACGTCCTGACTTTC.

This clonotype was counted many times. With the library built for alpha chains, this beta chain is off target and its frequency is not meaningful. In DNA form, the CDR3 reads TGTGCCAGCAGTTACTCCGGGGCGGCAGATACGCAGTATTTT. Translated, it gives CASSYSGAADTQYF. The chain uses TRBV6-2 or TRBV6-3 and TRBJ2-3; the D gene could be TRBD1 or TRBD2 (5 bases each). Per the germline V gene, CDR1 is MNHEY and CDR2 is SVGEGT. CDR3 length equals 14 residues. Trimming removed 0 bases from V and 4 bases from J, with 8 bases in between.